This is a list of T cell receptor beta chains from one sample in a study of T-cell reconstitution after alpha-beta-depleted transplantation in children. One entry per CDR3 protein results from TCRdb running MiXCR on the PCR reads. The data contain some 590,000 distinct CDR3 sequences, about 10% of them singletons. Sample: PBMCs from the stem cell graft donor, taken from the stem cell graft. Receptor source: a human donor who donated a stem cell graft to a child with acute myeloid leukemia. CDR3s leave out the opening cysteine and the closing phenylalanine or tryptophan.

V: TRBV5-1; length: 14; CDR3: ASSIRTPTNTGELF
V: TRBV20-1; length: 13; CDR3: SARYAGTNNQPQH
V: TRBV5-1; length: 11; CDR3: ASRGQGAYEQY
V: TRBV28; length: 14; CDR3: ASRRPGRINQDTQY
V: TRBV30; length: 10; CDR3: AWKLPTGELF
V: TRBV7-9; length: 13; CDR3: ASSPRSSLNTEAF
V: TRBV9; length: 14; CDR3: ASSVRSSGRLNEQF
V: TRBV7-7; length: 12; CDR3: ASSLVPNGGELF
V: TRBV3-1; length: 13; CDR3: ASSQDAGPGETQY
V: TRBV5-5; length: 13; CDR3: ASSLGGAGTDTQY
V: TRBV27; length: 12; CDR3: ASRAAGSFYEQY
V: TRBV25-1; length: 11; CDR3: ASSEFTTNEQF
V: TRBV6-2/TRBV6-3; length: 13; CDR3: ASSYSNGGADTQY
V: TRBV5-1; length: 10; CDR3: ASSLEADTQY
V: TRBV5-1; length: 11; CDR3: ASSQSSGNTIY
V: TRBV6-2/TRBV6-3; length: 14; CDR3: ASSYSGGPTLTEAF
V: TRBV5-4; length: 13; CDR3: AHSTAGPNTGELF
V: TRBV7-6; length: 13; CDR3: ASSLVAGGGGEQY
V: TRBV4-3; length: 13; CDR3: ASSQEGALNTEAF
V: TRBV7-2; length: 13; CDR3: ASSLDLTGEGGYT
V: TRBV20-1; length: 13; CDR3: SARPFGVTNEKLF
V: TRBV15; length: 16; CDR3: ATSRGTGTSGRSYEQY
V: TRBV9; length: 14; CDR3: ASSGGASTLTDTQY
V: TRBV7-3; length: 14; CDR3: ASSPNSGRANNEQF
V: TRBV2; length: 12; CDR3: ASRQGEKNGELF
V: TRBV7-9; length: 12; CDR3: ASSFEGRKDTQY